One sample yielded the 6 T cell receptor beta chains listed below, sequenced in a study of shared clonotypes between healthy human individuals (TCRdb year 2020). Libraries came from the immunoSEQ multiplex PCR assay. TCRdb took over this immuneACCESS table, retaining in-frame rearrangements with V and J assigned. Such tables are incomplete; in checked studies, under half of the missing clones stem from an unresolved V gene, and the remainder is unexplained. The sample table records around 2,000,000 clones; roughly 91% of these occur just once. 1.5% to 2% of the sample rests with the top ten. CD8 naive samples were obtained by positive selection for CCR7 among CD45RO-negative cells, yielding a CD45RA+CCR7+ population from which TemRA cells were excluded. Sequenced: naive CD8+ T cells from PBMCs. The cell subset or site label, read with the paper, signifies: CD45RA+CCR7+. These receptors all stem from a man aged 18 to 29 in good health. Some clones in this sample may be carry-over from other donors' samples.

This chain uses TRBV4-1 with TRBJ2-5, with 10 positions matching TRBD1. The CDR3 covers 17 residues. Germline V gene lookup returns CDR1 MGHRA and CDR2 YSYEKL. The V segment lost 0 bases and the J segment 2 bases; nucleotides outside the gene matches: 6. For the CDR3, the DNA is TGCGCCAGCAGCCAAGAGTGGGGGACAGGGGCACAAGAGACCCAGTACTTC. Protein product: CASSQEWGTGAQETQYF.

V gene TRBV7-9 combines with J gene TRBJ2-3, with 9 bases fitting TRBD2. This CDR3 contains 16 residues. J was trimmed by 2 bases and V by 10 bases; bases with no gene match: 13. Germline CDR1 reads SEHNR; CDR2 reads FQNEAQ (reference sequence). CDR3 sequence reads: CATLWSPSGITDTQYF. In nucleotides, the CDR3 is TGTGCCACACTTTGGAGTCCTAGCGGGATCACAGATACGCAGTATTTT.

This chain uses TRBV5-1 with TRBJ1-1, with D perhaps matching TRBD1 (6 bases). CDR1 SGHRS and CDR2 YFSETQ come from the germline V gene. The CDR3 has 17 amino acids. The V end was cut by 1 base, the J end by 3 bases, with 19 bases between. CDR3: CASSLYNQGMGDTEAFF. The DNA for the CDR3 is TGCGCCAGCAGCTTGTACAATCAGGGGATGGGGGACACTGAAGCTTTCTTT. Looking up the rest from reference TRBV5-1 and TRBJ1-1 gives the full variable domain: KAGVTQTPRYLIKTRGQQVTLSCSPISGHRSVSWYQQTPGQGLQFLFEYFSETQRNKGNFPGRFSGRQFSNSRSEMNVSTLELGDSALYLCASSLYNQGMGDTEAFFGQGTRLTVV.

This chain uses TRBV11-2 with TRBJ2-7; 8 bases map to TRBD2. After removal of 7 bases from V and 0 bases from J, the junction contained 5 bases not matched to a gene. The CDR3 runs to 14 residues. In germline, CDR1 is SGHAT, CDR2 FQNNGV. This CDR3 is CASTPAGGSYEQYF. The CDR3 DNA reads TGTGCCAGCACCCCTGCGGGAGGCTCCTACGAGCAGTACTTC.

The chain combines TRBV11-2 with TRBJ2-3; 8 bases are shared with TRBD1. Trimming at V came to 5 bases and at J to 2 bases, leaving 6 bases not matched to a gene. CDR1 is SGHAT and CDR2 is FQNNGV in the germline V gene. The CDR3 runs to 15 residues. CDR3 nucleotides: TGTGCCAGCAGCCTAGGACAGGGATACACAGATACGCAGTATTTT. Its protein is CASSLGQGYTDTQYF. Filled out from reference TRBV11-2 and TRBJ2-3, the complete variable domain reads EAGVAQSPRYKIIEKRQSVAFWCNPISGHATLYWYQQILGQGPKLLIQFQNNGVVDDSQLPKDRFSAERLKGVDSTLKIQPAKLEDSAVYLCASSLGQGYTDTQYFGPGTRLTVL.

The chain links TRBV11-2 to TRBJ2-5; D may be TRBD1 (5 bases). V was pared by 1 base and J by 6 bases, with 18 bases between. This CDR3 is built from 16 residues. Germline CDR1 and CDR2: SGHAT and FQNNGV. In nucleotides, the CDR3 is TGTGCCAGCAGCTTAGTGTTGCCAGGGCTCATGAAGACCCAGTACTTC. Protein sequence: CASSLVLPGLMKTQYF.